This T cell receptor beta chain was captured in a study of blood T cell repertoires in COVID-19. Study at large: Sources were T cells, B-cell-depleted T cells, or PBMCs; the material itself was cDNA or gDNA.

The CDR3 is made up of 12 amino acids. The trim removed 4 bases at V and 6 bases at J, leaving 4 bases unmatched. Germline values: CDR1 SGHDT, CDR2 YYEEEE. Assay used: immunoSEQ multiplex PCR; TCRdb lists only in-frame clones, some missing. Seen here are 650,000 to 800,000 clones, 85% to 90% observed once, and the top ten hold under 0.3%. V and J are TRBV5-6 and TRBJ2-7; TRBD1 matches 7 bases. The sequence derives from a woman aged 18 to 35 with acute or convalescent COVID-19. Source material: peripheral blood. CDR3 loop: CASSVQGLEQYF. The CDR3 DNA reads TGTGCCAGCAGCGTACAGGGGCTCGAGCAGTACTTC.